This TCR beta chain was recovered during a study of blood T cells in healthy people across ages. Then a second PCR, running roughly 6 to 11 cycles, was carried out with a sample-barcoded 5' primer and a J-beta primer mix. MiXCR was run by TCRdb on the 5' RACE reads, yielding one entry per CDR3 protein. The data hold 1.5 million to 2 million distinct CDR3 sequences, with over 25% observed a single time. This clonotype was seen a handful of times. Its antigen remains unidentified. CDR1 is SGHTA, CDR2 FQGNSA, per germline. Germline trimming cut 5 bases from V and 4 bases from J; bases unmatched to any gene: 9. The CDR3 sequence is 16 residues long. Sample donors were healthy Caucasian individuals that came from Russia, aged roughly 6 to 100. Whenever a sample was processed, at least 7 million PBMCs were isolated. Total RNA extracted from each sample amounted to at least 5 micrograms. The study, taken as a whole, reports: Underestimates were what the diversity estimates from one million T cells were considered to be.

The specimen sequenced was blood. The chain is built from TRBV7-2 and TRBJ2-1, with TRBD2 identical over 9 bases. This TCR derives from a woman aged 25 to 39 in good health. The CDR3 loop is CASSPAGGTRYNEQFF. CDR3 nucleotide sequence: TGTGCCAGCAGCCCGGCGGGGGGGACTAGATACAATGAGCAGTTCTTC.